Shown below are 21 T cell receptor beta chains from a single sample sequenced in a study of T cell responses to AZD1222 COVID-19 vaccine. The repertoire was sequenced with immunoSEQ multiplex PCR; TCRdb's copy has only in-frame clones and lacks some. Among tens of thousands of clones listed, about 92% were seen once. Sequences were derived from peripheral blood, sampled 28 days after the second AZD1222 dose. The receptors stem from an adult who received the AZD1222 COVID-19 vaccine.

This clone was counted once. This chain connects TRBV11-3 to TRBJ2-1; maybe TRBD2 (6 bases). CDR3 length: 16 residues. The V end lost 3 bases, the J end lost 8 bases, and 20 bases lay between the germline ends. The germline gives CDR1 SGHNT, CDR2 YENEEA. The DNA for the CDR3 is TGTGCCAGCAGCTTGGGTCGGGGGTCCGTTGGCGATGAGCAGTTCTTC. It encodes CASSLGRGSVGDEQFF.

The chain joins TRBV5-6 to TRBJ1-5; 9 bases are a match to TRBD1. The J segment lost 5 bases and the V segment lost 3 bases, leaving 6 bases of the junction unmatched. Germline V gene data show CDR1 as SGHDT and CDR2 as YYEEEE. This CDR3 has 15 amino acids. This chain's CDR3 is CASSSGTGTHQPQHF. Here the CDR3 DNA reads TGTGCCAGCAGCTCCGGGACAGGGACCCATCAGCCCCAGCATTTT. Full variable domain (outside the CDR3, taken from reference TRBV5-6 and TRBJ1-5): DAGVTQSPTHLIKTRGQQVTLRCSPKSGHDTVSWYQQALGQGPQFIFQYYEEEERQRGNFPDRFSGHQFPNYSSELNVNALLLGDSALYLCASSSGTGTHQPQHFGDGTRLSIL.

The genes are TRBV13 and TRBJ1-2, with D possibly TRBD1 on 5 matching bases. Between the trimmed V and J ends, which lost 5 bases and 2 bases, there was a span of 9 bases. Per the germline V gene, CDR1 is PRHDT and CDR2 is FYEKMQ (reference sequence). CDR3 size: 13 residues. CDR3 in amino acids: CASSRDRNYGYTF. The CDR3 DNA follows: TGTGCCAGCAGCCGAGACAGAAACTATGGCTACACCTTC. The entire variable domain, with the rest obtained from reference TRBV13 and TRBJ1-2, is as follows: AAGVIQSPRHLIKEKRETATLKCYPIPRHDTVYWYQQGPGQDPQFLISFYEKMQSDKGSIPDRFSAQQFSDYHSELNMSSLELGDSALYFCASSRDRNYGYTFGSGTRLTVV.

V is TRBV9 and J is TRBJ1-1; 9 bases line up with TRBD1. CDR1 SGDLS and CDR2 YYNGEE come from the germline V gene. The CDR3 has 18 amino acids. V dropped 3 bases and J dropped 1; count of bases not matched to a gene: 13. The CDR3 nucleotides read TGTGCCAGCAGCGCATCCCTGGGACAGGGACTCAAGAACACTGAAGCTTTCTTT. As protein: CASSASLGQGLKNTEAFF. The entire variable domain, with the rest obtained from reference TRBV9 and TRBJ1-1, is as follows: DSGVTQTPKHLITATGQRVTLRCSPRSGDLSVYWYQQSLDQGLQFLIQYYNGEERAKGNILERFSAQQFPDLHSELNLSSLELGDSALYFCASSASLGQGLKNTEAFFGQGTRLTVV.

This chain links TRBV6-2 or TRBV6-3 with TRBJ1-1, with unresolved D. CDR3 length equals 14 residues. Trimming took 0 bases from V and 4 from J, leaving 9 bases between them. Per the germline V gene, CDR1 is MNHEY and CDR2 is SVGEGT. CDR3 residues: CASSYSTAGTEAFF. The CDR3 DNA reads TGTGCCAGCAGTTACTCTACAGCGGGCACTGAAGCTTTCTTT.

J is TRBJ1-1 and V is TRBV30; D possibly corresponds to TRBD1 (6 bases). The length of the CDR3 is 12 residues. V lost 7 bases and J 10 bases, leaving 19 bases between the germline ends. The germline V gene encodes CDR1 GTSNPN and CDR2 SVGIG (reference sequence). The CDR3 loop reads CASLTGTLGAFF. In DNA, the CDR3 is TGTGCCTCCCTCACAGGGACCCTGGGAGCTTTCTTT.

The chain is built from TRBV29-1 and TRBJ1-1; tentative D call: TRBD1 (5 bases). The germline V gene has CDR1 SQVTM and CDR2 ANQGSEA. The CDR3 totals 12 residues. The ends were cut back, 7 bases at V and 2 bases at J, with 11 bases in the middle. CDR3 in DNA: TGCAGCGGCAGGGTTGGCAACACTGAAGCTTTCTTT. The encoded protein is CSGRVGNTEAFF.

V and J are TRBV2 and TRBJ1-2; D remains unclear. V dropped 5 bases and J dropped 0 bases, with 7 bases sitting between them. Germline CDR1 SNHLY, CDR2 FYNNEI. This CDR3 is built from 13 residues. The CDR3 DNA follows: TGTGCCAGCAGTTTGGTAACTAACTATGGCTACACCTTC. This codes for CASSLVTNYGYTF.

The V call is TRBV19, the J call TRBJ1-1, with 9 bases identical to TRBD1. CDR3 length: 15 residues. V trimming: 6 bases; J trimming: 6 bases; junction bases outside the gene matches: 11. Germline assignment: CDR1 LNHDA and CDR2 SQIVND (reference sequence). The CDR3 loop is CASSLTGTGFAEAFF. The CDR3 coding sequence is TGTGCCAGTAGCCTTACCGGGACAGGGTTCGCTGAAGCTTTCTTT.

The CDR3 DNA is TGTGCCTGGAGGAGGCGGGACTATGGCTACACCTTC. Protein: CAWRRRDYGYTF. The chain uses TRBV30 and TRBJ1-2; no reliable D call. Germline V CDR1 and CDR2: GTSNPN, SVGIG (reference sequence). The length of the CDR3 is 12 residues. Trimming took off 3 bases at V and 3 bases at J, with 8 bases between the two ends.

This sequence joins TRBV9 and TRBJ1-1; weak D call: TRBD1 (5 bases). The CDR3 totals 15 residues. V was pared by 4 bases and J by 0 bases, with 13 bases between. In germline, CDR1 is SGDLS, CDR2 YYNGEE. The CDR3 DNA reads TGTGCCAGCAGCCTCCATGGGGGGATGAACACTGAAGCTTTCTTT. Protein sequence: CASSLHGGMNTEAFF.

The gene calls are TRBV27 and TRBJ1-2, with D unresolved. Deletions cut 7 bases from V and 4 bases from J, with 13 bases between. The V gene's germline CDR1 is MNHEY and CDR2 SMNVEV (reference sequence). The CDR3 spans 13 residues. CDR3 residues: CASNGPPSYGYTF. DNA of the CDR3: TGTGCCAGCAACGGCCCCCCAAGCTATGGCTACACCTTC.

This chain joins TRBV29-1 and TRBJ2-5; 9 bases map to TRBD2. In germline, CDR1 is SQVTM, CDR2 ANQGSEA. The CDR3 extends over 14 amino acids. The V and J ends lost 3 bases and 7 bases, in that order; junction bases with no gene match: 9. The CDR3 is CSVDPAGGIGTQYF. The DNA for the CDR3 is TGCAGCGTTGACCCAGCGGGGGGTATTGGGACCCAGTACTTC.

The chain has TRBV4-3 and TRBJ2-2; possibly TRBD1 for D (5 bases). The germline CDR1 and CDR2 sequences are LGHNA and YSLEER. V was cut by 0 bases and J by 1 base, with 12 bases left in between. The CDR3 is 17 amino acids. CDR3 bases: TGCGCCAGCAGCCAAGATTTTTGGCAGGGGAACACCGGGGAGCTGTTTTTT. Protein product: CASSQDFWQGNTGELFF.

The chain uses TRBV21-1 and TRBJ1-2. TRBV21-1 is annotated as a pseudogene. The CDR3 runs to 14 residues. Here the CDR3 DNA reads TGTGCCAGCAGCAAGAGTGGGGGGGGCAATGGCTACACCTTC. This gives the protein CASSKSGGGNGYTF.

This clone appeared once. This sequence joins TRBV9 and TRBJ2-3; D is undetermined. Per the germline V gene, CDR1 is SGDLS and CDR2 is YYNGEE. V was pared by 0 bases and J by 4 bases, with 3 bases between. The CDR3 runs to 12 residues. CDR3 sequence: CASSVGSDTQYF. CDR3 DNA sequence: TGTGCCAGCAGCGTAGGTTCAGATACGCAGTATTTT. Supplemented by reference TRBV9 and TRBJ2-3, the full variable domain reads DSGVTQTPKHLITATGQRVTLRCSPRSGDLSVYWYQQSLDQGLQFLIQYYNGEERAKGNILERFSAQQFPDLHSELNLSSLELGDSALYFCASSVGSDTQYFGPGTRLTVL.

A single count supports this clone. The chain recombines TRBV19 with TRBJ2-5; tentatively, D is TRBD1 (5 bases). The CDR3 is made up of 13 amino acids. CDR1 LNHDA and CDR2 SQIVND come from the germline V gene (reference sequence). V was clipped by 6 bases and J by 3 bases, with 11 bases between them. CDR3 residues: CASRPGHEETQYF. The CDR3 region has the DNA TGTGCCAGTAGACCCGGACACGAAGAGACCCAGTACTTC.

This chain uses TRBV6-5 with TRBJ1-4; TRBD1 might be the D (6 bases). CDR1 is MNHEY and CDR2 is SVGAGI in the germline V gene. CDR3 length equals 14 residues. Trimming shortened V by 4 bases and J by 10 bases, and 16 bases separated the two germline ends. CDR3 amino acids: CASSFLTGFRKLFF. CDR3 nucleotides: TGTGCCAGCAGTTTTTTAACAGGGTTTAGAAAACTGTTTTTT.

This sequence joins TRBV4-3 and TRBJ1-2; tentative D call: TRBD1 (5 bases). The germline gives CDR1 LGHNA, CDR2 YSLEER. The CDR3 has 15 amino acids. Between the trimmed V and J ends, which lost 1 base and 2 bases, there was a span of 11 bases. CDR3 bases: TGCGCCAGCAGCCAAGCGGTTGGGGGGAACTATGGCTACACCTTC. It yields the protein CASSQAVGGNYGYTF.

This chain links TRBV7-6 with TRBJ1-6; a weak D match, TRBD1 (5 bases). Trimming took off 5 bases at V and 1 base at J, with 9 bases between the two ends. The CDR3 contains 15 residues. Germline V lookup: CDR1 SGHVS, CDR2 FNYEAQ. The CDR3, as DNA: TGTGCCAGCAGCGCCGGGGGATCCTATAATTCACCCCTCCACTTT. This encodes CASSAGGSYNSPLHF.

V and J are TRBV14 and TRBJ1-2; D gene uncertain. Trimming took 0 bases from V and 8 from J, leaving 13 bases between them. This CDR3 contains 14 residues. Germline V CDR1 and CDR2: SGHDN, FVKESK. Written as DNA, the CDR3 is TGTGCCAGCAGCCAAGATCTAAAGGGCACAGGCTACACCTTC. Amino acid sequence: CASSQDLKGTGYTF.